The T cell receptor (beta chain) under discussion was sequenced for a study of CD8 T cells in Susac syndrome. The authors carried out high-throughput sequencing of TCR beta. They applied it to CD8+ and CD4+ T cells obtained from blood. Controls were age- and sex-matched healthy donors. Roughly 0.45 to 1 ug RNA was reverse transcribed with random hexamers. The method of amplification for TCR beta CDR3 was immunoSEQ multiplex PCR, covering 54 Vbeta and 13 Jbeta. TCRdb independently ran MiXCR on the immunoSEQ multiplex PCR reads; one entry per CDR3 protein. The repertoire holds approximately 130,000 distinct CDR3 sequences, with approximately 94% as singletons. Germline V lookup: CDR1 SGHTA, CDR2 FQGNSA. The ends lost 1 base at V and 7 bases at J; junction bases unmatched: 2. The CDR3 length is 14 residues.

Sequencing used CD4+ T cells from PBMCs. The genes are TRBV7-2 and TRBJ1-5; 9 bases align to TRBD1. This sequence originates from a human donor in good health. The CDR3 sequence is CASSLGTGAQPQHF. In nucleotides, the CDR3 is TGTGCCAGCAGCTTAGGGACAGGGGCCCAGCCCCAGCATTTT.